The 13 T cell receptor beta chains listed next were all sequenced from one sample in a study of T cell responses to AZD1222 COVID-19 vaccine. The table came from immunoSEQ multiplex PCR; TCRdb's copy has only in-frame clones and leaves some out. The profile shows 150,000 to 200,000 clones, less than 95% of them singletons. The input for sequencing was peripheral blood, taken on day 0 of AZD1222 vaccination. These TCRs come from an adult in good health.

The gene calls are TRBV2 and TRBJ1-6, with D tentatively TRBD1 (5 bases). V gave up 1 base and J gave up 0 bases, with 7 bases separating them. Germline loops: CDR1 SNHLY, CDR2 FYNNEI. The CDR3 length is 16 residues. Here the CDR3 reads CASSEGGSSYNSPLHF. CDR3 DNA sequence: TGTGCCAGCAGTGAAGGGGGCAGCTCCTATAATTCACCCCTCCACTTT.

This chain joins TRBV27 and TRBJ2-3; D uncertain. Per germline, CDR1 MNHEY and CDR2 SMNVEV (reference sequence). CDR3 length: 15 amino acids. V lost 4 bases and J 2 bases, leaving 13 bases between the germline ends. The CDR3 DNA reads TGTGCCAGCAGTTGGCGTAAGGGCCTCACAGATACGCAGTATTTT. Translation gives CASSWRKGLTDTQYF.

This chain links TRBV9 with TRBJ1-3; no clear D. Trimming removed 4 bases at V and 0 bases at J, with 11 bases between. CDR3 length equals 15 residues. Germline CDR1 reads SGDLS; CDR2 reads YYNGEE. The CDR3 region is CASSHDTFSGNTIYF. The CDR3 DNA reads as TGTGCCAGCAGCCACGACACCTTCTCTGGAAACACCATATATTTT. Complete variable domain (other parts from reference TRBV9 and TRBJ1-3): DSGVTQTPKHLITATGQRVTLRCSPRSGDLSVYWYQQSLDQGLQFLIQYYNGEERAKGNILERFSAQQFPDLHSELNLSSLELGDSALYFCASSHDTFSGNTIYFGEGSWLTVV.

The rearrangement joins TRBV18 to TRBJ2-3; tentatively, D is TRBD1 (5 bases). Trimming removed 2 bases from V and 0 bases from J, with 18 bases in between. CDR1 is KGHSH and CDR2 is LQKENI in the germline V gene. The CDR3 covers 18 residues. CDR3 nucleotides: TGTGCCAGCTCACCAAGCGTCGGGCAGGGCCTGAGCACAGATACGCAGTATTTT. It translates to CASSPSVGQGLSTDTQYF.

V gene TRBV30 combines with J gene TRBJ1-1, with a weak D call TRBD1 (5 bases). Germline lookup yields CDR1 GTSNPN and CDR2 SVGIG (reference sequence). The CDR3 is 13 residues long. V lost 0 bases and J lost 8, with 13 bases in between. CDR3 loop: CAWSVQGVGEAFF. The CDR3 bases are TGTGCCTGGAGTGTACAAGGGGTGGGGGAAGCTTTCTTT.

V is TRBV3-1 (or the pseudogene TRBV3-2) and J is TRBJ2-2, with D possibly being TRBD2 (6 bases). V was trimmed by 10 bases and J by 7 bases, leaving 25 bases between them. The CDR3 loop spans 16 amino acids. Germline V lookup: CDR1 LGHDT, CDR2 YNNKEL (reference sequence). For the CDR3, the DNA is TGTGCCACCTCTAAGGGGACTCCTAAAGGAGGCGGGGAGCTGTTTTTT. It codes for CATSKGTPKGGGELFF.

The chain couples TRBV25-1 to TRBJ1-1; no definite D call. The CDR3 has 15 residues. Trimming took off 4 bases at V and 0 bases at J, with 12 bases between the two ends. CDR1 is MGHDK and CDR2 is SYGVNS in the germline V gene. The CDR3 sequence is CASSGRPGLNTEAFF. The CDR3 bases are TGTGCCAGCAGTGGGAGGCCCGGGTTGAACACTGAAGCTTTCTTT.

The rearrangement uses TRBV5-1 and TRBJ1-3; the D gene is possibly TRBD1 (6 bases). Trimming removed 4 bases at V and 4 bases at J, with 12 bases between. Germline CDR1 and CDR2: SGHRS and YFSETQ. This CDR3 contains 14 residues. In DNA, the CDR3 is TGCGCCAGCAGCCCCCGGGGGCCGGGAAACACCATATATTTT. It specifies CASSPRGPGNTIYF.

The sample holds a few counts of this clone. This chain links TRBV19 with TRBJ1-5; 7 bases line up with TRBD1. The CDR3 is 15 amino acids. J lost 1 base, V lost 7 bases, and 7 bases had no gene match. Germline V gives CDR1 LNHDA, CDR2 SQIVND (reference sequence). The DNA for the CDR3 is TGTGCCAGTACCAGACAGGGATTAAGCAATCAGCCCCAGCATTTT. As protein: CASTRQGLSNQPQHF.

This sequence joins TRBV3-1 (or the pseudogene TRBV3-2) and TRBJ1-2, with 9 bases identical to TRBD1. The CDR3 runs 16 residues. The V gene's germline CDR1 is LGHDT and CDR2 YNNKEL (reference sequence). The V and J ends lost 4 bases and 3 bases, in that order; junction bases with no gene match: 9. As DNA, the CDR3 is TGTGCCAGCAGCCCTCGGACAGGGGCGTCTTACTATGGCTACACCTTC. This gives the protein CASSPRTGASYYGYTF.

The V and J genes are TRBV5-4 and TRBJ1-3, with no clear D. This CDR3 region has 17 residues. Trimming removed 1 base from V and 0 bases from J, with 14 bases in between. In germline, CDR1 is SGHNT, CDR2 YYREEE (reference sequence). The CDR3 bases are TGTGCCAGCAGCTTGCGTCCCCCGGGCTCCTCTGGAAACACCATATATTTT. This translates into CASSLRPPGSSGNTIYF.

This chain links TRBV19 with TRBJ2-2, with 7 nucleotides matching TRBD1. The V segment lost 3 bases and the J segment 3 bases; nucleotides outside the gene matches: 7. In germline, CDR1 is LNHDA, CDR2 SQIVND (reference sequence). This CDR3 is built from 16 residues. CDR3 sequence reads: CASSIGQGVYTGELFF. CDR3 DNA sequence: TGTGCCAGTAGTATCGGTCAGGGGGTTTACACCGGGGAGCTGTTTTTT.

V and J are TRBV11-2 and TRBJ2-3, with 14 bases aligning to TRBD2. The CDR3 runs to 18 residues. Germline CDR1 reads SGHAT; CDR2 reads FQNNGV. With V trimmed by 0 bases and J by 4 bases, 6 bases remained unmatched. DNA for the CDR3: TGTGCCAGCAGCTTAGAGGGACTAGCGGGAGTGGGGGCAGATACGCAGTATTTT. It translates to CASSLEGLAGVGADTQYF.